This record looks at one T cell receptor beta chain sequence and its context. Its antigen is not identified. The data stem from a study of cytomegalovirus exposure and HLA in healthy donors. Study results and caveats: Many donors shared some public TCRs, even though most TCR sequences were rare.

PCR employed 60 Vbeta and 13 Jbeta primers. TCRdb's table, derived via immunoSEQ multiplex PCR, lists solely in-frame clones and lacks some. This table holds around 170,000 clones, more than 75% found once. The CDR3 sequence is 17 residues long. Germline V CDR1 and CDR2: SEHNR, FQNEAQ (reference sequence). V lost 4 bases and J lost 4, with 22 bases in between. This chain uses TRBV7-9 with TRBJ1-1; no firm D call. The sequence came from a woman between 18 and 29 years old in good health and CMV-seronegative. Input material: PBMCs. The CDR3 protein is CASSSSRVTALGTEAFF. In nucleotides, the CDR3 is TGTGCCAGCAGCTCTTCACGGGTTACCGCCTTGGGCACTGAAGCTTTCTTT.